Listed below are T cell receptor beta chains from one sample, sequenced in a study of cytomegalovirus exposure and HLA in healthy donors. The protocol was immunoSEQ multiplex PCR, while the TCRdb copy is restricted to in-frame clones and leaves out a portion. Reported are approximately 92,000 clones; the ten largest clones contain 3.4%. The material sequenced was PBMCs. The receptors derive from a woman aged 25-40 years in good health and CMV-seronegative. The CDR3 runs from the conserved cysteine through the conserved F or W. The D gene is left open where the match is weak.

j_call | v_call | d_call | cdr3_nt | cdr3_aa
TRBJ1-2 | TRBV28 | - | TGTGCCAGCAGTTTGATAGGGGGACCATATGGCTACACCTTC | CASSLIGGPYGYTF
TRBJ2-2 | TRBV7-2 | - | TGTGCCAGCAGCTTGGGTGAGGCAGCCGCCGAATTCACCGGGGAGCTGTTTTTT | CASSLGEAAAEFTGELFF
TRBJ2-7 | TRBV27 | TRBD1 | TGTGCCAGCAGTTTTAGCCAGGGGGCTAGGGGCGAGCAGTACTTC | CASSFSQGARGEQYF
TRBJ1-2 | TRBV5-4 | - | TGTGCCAGCAGCTTGGCAGGGGCGTATGGAGGCTACACCTTC | CASSLAGAYGGYTF
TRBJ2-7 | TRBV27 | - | TGTGCCAGCAGTGGTCTCGGAGGGGGGGGCTCCTACGAGCAGTACTTC | CASSGLGGGGSYEQYF
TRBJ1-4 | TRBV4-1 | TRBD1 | TGCGCCAGCAGCCAAGCCGGGACAGGGGGAATGGGGAATGAAAAACTGTTTTTT | CASSQAGTGGMGNEKLFF
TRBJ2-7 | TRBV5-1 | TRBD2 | TGCGCCAGCAGCGGGGGACTAGCGGGATTATACGAGCAGTACTTC | CASSGGLAGLYEQYF
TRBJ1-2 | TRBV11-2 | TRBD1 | TGTGCCAGCAGCCAAAGACAGGGGGGCGGCTACACCTTC | CASSQRQGGGYTF
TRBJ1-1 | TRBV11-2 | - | TGTGCCAGCAGCTTAGATGCAGGTTGGAACACTGAAGCTTTCTTT | CASSLDAGWNTEAFF
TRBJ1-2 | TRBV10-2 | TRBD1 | TGCGCCAGCAGGGGCGGAGGGACAGTGTATGGCTACACCTTC | CASRGGGTVYGYTF
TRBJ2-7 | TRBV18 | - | TGTGCCAGCTCACCCGACAGGCCCACCTACGAGCAGTACTTC | CASSPDRPTYEQYF
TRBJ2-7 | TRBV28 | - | TGTGCCAGCGGAAGACAGGCGAAACAGTACTTC | CASGRQAKQYF
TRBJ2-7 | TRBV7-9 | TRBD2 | TGTGCCACCATTTTACTAGCGGGAGACGAGCAGTACTTC | CATILLAGDEQYF
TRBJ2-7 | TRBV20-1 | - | TGCAGTGCTAGCAGCCTACAGAGGCAGTACTTC | CSASSLQRQYF
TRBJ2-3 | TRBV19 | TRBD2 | TGTGCCAGTAGTATTTCGATAGCGGGAGGGCCTAGCACAGATACGCAGTATTTT | CASSISIAGGPSTDTQYF
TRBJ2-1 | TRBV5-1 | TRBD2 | TGCGCCAGCAGCTCCTTCCTCACGACTAGCGGTTATGGCACTGAGCAGTTCTTC | CASSSFLTTSGYGTEQFF